This T cell receptor beta chain was found in a study of control samples from healthy donors and cancer patients (dated by TCRdb to 2020 to 2022). Library generation was performed with the immunoSEQ multiplex PCR assay. TCRdb retrieved this table from immuneACCESS and kept in-frame rearrangements only. Not all clones are present; in checked studies, unresolved V genes account for under half, and no reason is known for the remainder. The sample profile shows some 78,000 clones; about 89% of them were found once. The top ten hold 7.5% to 8% of the sample. Turning to this clone: Its antigen is not yet known. No qualities accompany the bases; no much larger clone lies one base away.

Looking up the germline V gene yields CDR1 MDHEN and CDR2 SYDVKM. The cysteine opens and the phenylalanine closes a CDR3 of 17 amino acids. Left in the record is the CDR3 DNA by itself, 51 bases read in frame from the first base. Germline trimming amounts to 3 bases on V and 6 bases on J, with 15 as the count of junction bases outside the gene matches. The clonotype comes from a woman aged 55-70 years in good health. Recombination connected TRBV28 to TRBJ1-1; 8 junctional bases match TRBD1. The source material was blood. The nucleotide sequence reads TGTGCCAGCAGTTTCCGCCCCGGACAGGGATATTTCTCTGAAGCTTTCTTT. Translated, this is CASSFRPGQGYFSEAFF.